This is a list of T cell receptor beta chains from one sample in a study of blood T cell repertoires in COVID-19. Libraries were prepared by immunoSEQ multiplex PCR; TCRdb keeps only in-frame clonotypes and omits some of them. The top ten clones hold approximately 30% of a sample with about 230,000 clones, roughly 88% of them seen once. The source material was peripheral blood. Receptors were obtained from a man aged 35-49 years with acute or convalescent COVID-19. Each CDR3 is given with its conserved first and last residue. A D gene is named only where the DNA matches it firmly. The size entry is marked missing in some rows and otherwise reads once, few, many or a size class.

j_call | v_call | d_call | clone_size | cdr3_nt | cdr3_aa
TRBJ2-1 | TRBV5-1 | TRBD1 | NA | TGCGCCAGCAGCTTAACAGGGGGCTACAATGAGCAGTTCTTC | CASSLTGGYNEQFF
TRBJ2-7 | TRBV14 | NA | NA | TGTGCCAGCAGCCAGGGCAGAACCTACGAGCAGTACTTC | CASSQGRTYEQYF
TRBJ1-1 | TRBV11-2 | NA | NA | TGTGCCAGCAGCTTAGGCCAGGGGAACACTGAAGCTTTCTTT | CASSLGQGNTEAFF
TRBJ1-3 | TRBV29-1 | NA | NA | TGCAGCGCGCAGGGGAGGGTAGCTGGAAACACCATATATTTT | CSAQGRVAGNTIYF
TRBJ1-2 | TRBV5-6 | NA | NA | TGTGCCAGCAGCGCCCAGGGGAATGGCTACACCTTC | CASSAQGNGYTF
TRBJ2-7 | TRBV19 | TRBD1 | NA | TGTGCCAGTAGCGGGACAGGGGGCGCATACGAGCAGTACTTC | CASSGTGGAYEQYF
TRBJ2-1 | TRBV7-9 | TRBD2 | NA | TGTGCCGAGCCGGGACTAGCGGGAAGTCAAGGATCCTACAATGAGCAGTTCTTC | CAEPGLAGSQGSYNEQFF
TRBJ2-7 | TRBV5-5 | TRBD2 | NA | TGTGCCAGCAGCGTCGACGGCGGGGGGAATTACGAGCAGTACTTC | CASSVDGGGNYEQYF
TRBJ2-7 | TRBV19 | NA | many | TGTGCCAGTAGTGCCCATTCTTTCGGGACTTTCCTCAGCTCCTACGAGCAGTACTTC | CASSAHSFGTFLSSYEQYF
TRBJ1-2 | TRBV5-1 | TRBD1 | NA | TGCGCCAGCAGCCGCGGACAGGGGGACTATGGCTACACCTTC | CASSRGQGDYGYTF
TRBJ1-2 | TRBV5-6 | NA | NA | TGTGCCAGCAGCTTGTGGTACGGCGGGGGTTGCACCTTC | CASSLWYGGGCTF
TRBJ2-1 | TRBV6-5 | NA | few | TGTGCCAGCAGCCGCCGGGATGGTCGGGAGCAGCAGTTCTTC | CASSRRDGREQQFF
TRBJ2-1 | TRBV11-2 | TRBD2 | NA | TGTGCCAGCAGCCCCTCGGGAGGCGGTTCGGGAGCTGAGCAGTTCTTC | CASSPSGGGSGAEQFF
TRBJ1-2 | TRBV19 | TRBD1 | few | TGTGCCGTCCAATCTGGGGCAGGGGGCACCTATGGCTACACCTTC | CAVQSGAGGTYGYTF
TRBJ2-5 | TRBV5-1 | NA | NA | TGCGCCAGCAGCGAGAAAGAGACCCAGTACTTC | CASSEKETQYF
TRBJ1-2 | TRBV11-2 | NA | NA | TGTGCCAGCAGCTTAGGAATTACAGGGACCTATGGCTACACCTTC | CASSLGITGTYGYTF
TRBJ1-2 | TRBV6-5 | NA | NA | TGTGCCGTCGAAACGGGGAACCGAGTTTTTGGCTACACCTTC | CAVETGNRVFGYTF
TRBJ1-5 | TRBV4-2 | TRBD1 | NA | TGTGCCAGCAGCCAAGAGACAGGGGTGGGGCAGCCCCAGCATTTT | CASSQETGVGQPQHF
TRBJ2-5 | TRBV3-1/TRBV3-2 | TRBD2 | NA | TGTGCCAGCAGCCAAGATAATGAGATACTAGCGTCATGGGCGGCCCAGTACTTC | CASSQDNEILASWAAQYF
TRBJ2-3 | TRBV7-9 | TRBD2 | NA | TGTGCCAGCAGCCCGAGCGGGGGGAGCACAGATACGCAGTATTTT | CASSPSGGSTDTQYF
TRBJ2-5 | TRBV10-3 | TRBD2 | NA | TGTGCCACCGTAGATAGCGGGGAGACCCAGTACTTC | CATVDSGETQYF
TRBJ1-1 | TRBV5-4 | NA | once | TGTGCCAGCAGCCAGTTTGATGGGCGTACTGAAGCTTTCTTT | CASSQFDGRTEAFF
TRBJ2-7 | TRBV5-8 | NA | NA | TGTGCCAGCAGCCGCGGGGGCGTCAACGAGCAGTACTTC | CASSRGGVNEQYF
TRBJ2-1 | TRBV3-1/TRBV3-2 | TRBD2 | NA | TGTGCCAGCAGTCTGACTAGCGGGAGCTCCTACAATGAGCAGTTCTTC | CASSLTSGSSYNEQFF
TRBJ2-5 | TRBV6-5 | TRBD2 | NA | TGTGCCAGCAGTTACGGGCTAGCGGGCTACCAAGAGACCCAGTACTTC | CASSYGLAGYQETQYF
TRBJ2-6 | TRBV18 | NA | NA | TGTGCCAGCTCCCAGAACTCTGGGGCCAACGTCCTGACTTTC | CASSQNSGANVLTF
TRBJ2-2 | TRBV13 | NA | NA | TGTGCCAGCAGACACAGTTGGGGGGAGCTGTTTTTT | CASRHSWGELFF
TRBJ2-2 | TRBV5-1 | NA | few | TGCGCCAGCAGCAATGAGGTCGCCGGGGAGCTGTTTTTT | CASSNEVAGELFF
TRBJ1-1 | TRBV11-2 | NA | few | TGTGCCAGCAGCTCTAGTCGGGGGGCGTTTTTCTACACTGAAGCTTTCTTT | CASSSSRGAFFYTEAFF
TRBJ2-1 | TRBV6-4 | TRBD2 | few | TGTGCCAGCAGTGACGGACTAGCGGGAGACTACAATGAGCAGTTCTTC | CASSDGLAGDYNEQFF
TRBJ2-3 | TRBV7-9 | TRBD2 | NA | TGTGCCGGAAGCGGGAGTAGTGCAGATACGCAGTATTTT | CAGSGSSADTQYF
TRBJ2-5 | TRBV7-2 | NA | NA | TGTGCCAGCAGCTTAGCACTCCCGGGACAAGAGACCCAGTACTTC | CASSLALPGQETQYF
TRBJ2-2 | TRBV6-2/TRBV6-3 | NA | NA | TGTGCCAGCAGCCCCACTCGCTCCGGGGAGCTGTTTTTT | CASSPTRSGELFF
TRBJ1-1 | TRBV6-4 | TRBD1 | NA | TGTGCCAGCAGTGACTCGAGGGGGCAGGGAGCTTTCTTT | CASSDSRGQGAFF
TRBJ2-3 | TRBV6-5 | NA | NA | TGTGCCAGCAGGGACAGCCCGTTCGATACGCAGTATTTT | CASRDSPFDTQYF
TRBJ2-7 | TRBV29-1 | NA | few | TGCAGCGTTTTATCGGACGAGCAGTACTTC | CSVLSDEQYF
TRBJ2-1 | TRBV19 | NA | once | TGTGCCAGTATGGGACTTACGACAAATCTCCTGATGGTCTTC | CASMGLTTNLLMVF
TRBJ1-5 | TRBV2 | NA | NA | TGTGCCAGCAGGGGCCAGGGTGGCAATCAGCCCCAGCATTTT | CASRGQGGNQPQHF
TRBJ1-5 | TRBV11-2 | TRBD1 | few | TGTGCCAGCAGCCTCGACAGGGTAACGCAGCCCCAGCATTTT | CASSLDRVTQPQHF
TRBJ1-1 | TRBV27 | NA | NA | TGTGCCAGCAGTTTCGACAGCCTTGCCACTGAAGCTTTCTTT | CASSFDSLATEAFF
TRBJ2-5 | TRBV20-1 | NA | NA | TGCAGTGCCGTGGTGGGCGAGACCCAGTACTTC | CSAVVGETQYF
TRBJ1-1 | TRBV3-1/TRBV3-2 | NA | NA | TGTGCCAGCAGCCAAGGCCTTGGGGGGTCTGAAGCTTTCTTT | CASSQGLGGSEAFF
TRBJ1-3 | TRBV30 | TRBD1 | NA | TGTGCCTGGACCCGGACAGGTGTTTCTGGAAACACCATATATTTT | CAWTRTGVSGNTIYF
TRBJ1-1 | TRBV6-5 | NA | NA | TGTGCCAGCAGTTCTCCCGGGACTGAAGCTTTCTTT | CASSSPGTEAFF
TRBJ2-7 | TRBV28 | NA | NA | TGTGCCAGCAGACTAACAGGTTACGAGCAGTACTTC | CASRLTGYEQYF
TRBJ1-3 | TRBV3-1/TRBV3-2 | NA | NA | TGTGCCAGCAGCCAATTGGTAGGGGCGAACACCATATATTTT | CASSQLVGANTIYF
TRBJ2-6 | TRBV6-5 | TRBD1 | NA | TGTGCCAGCAGTCGTCAGGGGGCTGCCAACGTCCTGACTTTC | CASSRQGAANVLTF
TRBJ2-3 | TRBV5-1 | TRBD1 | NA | TGCGCCAGCAGCTTAGGTGATCTATGGGGACAGGACACAGATACGCAGTATTTT | CASSLGDLWGQDTDTQYF
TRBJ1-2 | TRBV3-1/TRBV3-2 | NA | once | TGTGCCAGCAGCCCGATAAGGACACGGTCTTTTAACTATGGCTACACCTTC | CASSPIRTRSFNYGYTF